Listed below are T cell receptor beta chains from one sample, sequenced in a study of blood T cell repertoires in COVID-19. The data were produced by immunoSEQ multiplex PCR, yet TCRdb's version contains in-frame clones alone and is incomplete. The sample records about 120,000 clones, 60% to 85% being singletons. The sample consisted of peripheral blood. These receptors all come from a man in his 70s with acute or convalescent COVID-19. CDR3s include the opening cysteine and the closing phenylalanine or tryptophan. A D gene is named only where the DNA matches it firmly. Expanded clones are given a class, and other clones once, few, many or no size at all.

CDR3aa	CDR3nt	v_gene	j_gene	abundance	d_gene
CASSLMGGRGNTIYF	TGTGCCAGCAGCTTGATGGGAGGTCGTGGAAACACCATATATTTT	TRBV7-9	TRBJ1-3	-	-
CATSDAVRGGPGLAANNEQFF	TGTGCCACCAGTGATGCGGTACGGGGCGGTCCAGGACTAGCGGCTAACAATGAGCAGTTCTTC	TRBV24-1	TRBJ2-1	-	TRBD2
CASSPTQGYEQYF	TGTGCCAGCAGCCCAACACAGGGCTACGAGCAGTACTTC	TRBV7-9	TRBJ2-7	once	-
CASSQTPGLAVNNEQFF	TGTGCCAGCAGCCAGACTCCGGGACTAGCGGTAAACAATGAGCAGTTCTTC	TRBV7-9	TRBJ2-1	-	TRBD2
CATSDGTRHEQFF	TGTGCCACCAGTGACGGGACTAGGCATGAGCAGTTCTTC	TRBV24-1	TRBJ2-1	-	TRBD2
CTSSPFRTGDTEAFF	TGCACCAGCAGCCCATTCCGAACAGGGGACACTGAAGCTTTCTTT	TRBV1	TRBJ1-1	-	-
CASSPGTQPSYEQYF	TGTGCCAGCAGCCCGGGGACACAACCTTCCTACGAGCAGTACTTC	TRBV4-2	TRBJ2-7	-	-
CSVGATGQGNTEAFF	TGCAGCGTTGGGGCAACCGGACAGGGGAACACTGAAGCTTTCTTT	TRBV29-1	TRBJ1-1	-	TRBD1
CASSSGIQETQYF	TGTGCCAGCAGCTCGGGGATTCAAGAGACCCAGTACTTC	TRBV2	TRBJ2-5	once	-
CASSQTRQNYNSPLHF	TGTGCCAGCAGCCAAACCAGACAGAACTATAATTCACCCCTCCACTTT	TRBV3-1/TRBV3-2	TRBJ1-6	-	-
CASSRGPGTGWDYEQFF	TGTGCCAGCAGCCGCGGTCCCGGGACAGGGTGGGATTATGAGCAGTTCTTC	TRBV7-2	TRBJ2-1	-	TRBD1
CSVTGTGAPDTQYF	TGCAGCGTTACCGGGACAGGGGCCCCAGATACGCAGTATTTT	TRBV29-1	TRBJ2-3	few	TRBD1
CASSSGSTRDEQYF	TGTGCCAGCAGCTCCGGGTCGACCCGGGACGAGCAGTACTTC	TRBV7-2	TRBJ2-7	-	-
CASSLDNPGDTEAFF	TGCGCCAGCAGCTTGGACAACCCGGGGGACACTGAAGCTTTCTTT	TRBV5-1	TRBJ1-1	-	-
CASSLVKTGSNYGYTF	TGTGCCAGCAGCTTAGTGAAGACAGGATCAAACTATGGCTACACCTTC	TRBV7-2	TRBJ1-2	-	-
CAIRGRGGNQPQHF	TGTGCCATCAGAGGTAGGGGCGGCAATCAGCCCCAGCATTTT	TRBV2	TRBJ1-5	-	-
CASSQGQGRGYGYTF	TGTGCCAGCAGCCAAGGACAGGGTCGGGGTTATGGCTACACCTTC	TRBV16	TRBJ1-2	-	TRBD1
CASSYSAGGRETQYF	TGTGCCAGCAGTTACTCTGCGGGAGGGCGAGAGACCCAGTACTTC	TRBV6-6	TRBJ2-5	once	TRBD2
CASSLDGSSSGRDIQYF	TGTGCCAGCAGCTTGGACGGATCGAGCTCCGGGAGGGACATTCAGTACTTC	TRBV5-4	TRBJ2-4	-	TRBD2
CASSLLGPAKSQYF	TGTGCCAGCAGCCTACTAGGACCCGCCAAGTCGCAGTATTTT	TRBV7-2	TRBJ2-3	-	-
CASRGEGDYGYTF	TGTGCCAGCAGAGGGGAAGGGGACTATGGCTACACCTTC	TRBV2	TRBJ1-2	-	-
CASREVQGNTIYF	TGTGCCAGCAGGGAGGTCCAGGGGAACACCATATATTTT	TRBV2	TRBJ1-3	-	-
CASRSGGMNTEAFF	TGTGCCAGCAGGTCCGGGGGGATGAACACTGAAGCTTTCTTT	TRBV28	TRBJ1-1	once	-
CSVDAGTGAGEQFF	TGCAGCGTTGATGCAGGGACAGGGGCAGGAGAGCAGTTCTTC	TRBV29-1	TRBJ2-1	once	TRBD1
CASSLRDQPQHF	TGTGCCAGCAGTTTACGCGATCAGCCCCAGCATTTT	TRBV28	TRBJ1-5	-	-
CASSPGSSGLYGYTF	TGTGCCAGCAGTCCGGGGTCTAGCGGGCTCTATGGCTACACCTTC	TRBV6-5	TRBJ1-2	-	-
CASSQAGSINEKLFF	TGTGCCAGCAGCCAAGCGGGGAGTATTAATGAAAAACTGTTTTTT	TRBV28	TRBJ1-4	few	-
CASSERWSETQYF	TGTGCCAGCAGTGAGAGGTGGTCGGAGACCCAGTACTTC	TRBV25-1	TRBJ2-5	-	-
CASSGTRNGETQYF	TGTGCCAGCAGTGGTACTAGAAACGGAGAGACCCAGTACTTC	TRBV28	TRBJ2-5	-	-
CASSLGQGGNQPQHF	TGTGCCAGCAGCTTGGGACAGGGCGGCAATCAGCCCCAGCATTTT	TRBV3-1/TRBV3-2	TRBJ1-5	once	TRBD1
CASIRGDNEKLFF	TGTGCCAGCATTAGGGGTGATAATGAAAAACTGTTTTTT	TRBV28	TRBJ1-4	-	-
CASSRTRDYEQYF	TGTGCCAGCAGCCGAACACGGGACTACGAGCAGTACTTC	TRBV6-6	TRBJ2-7	-	-
CASRDGGYEQYF	TGCGCCAGCAGAGACGGCGGATACGAGCAGTACTTC	TRBV5-1	TRBJ2-7	few	-
CASSQDTSQGARGYTF	TGTGCCAGCAGCCAAGATACTTCGCAGGGGGCACGCGGCTACACCTTC	TRBV3-1/TRBV3-2	TRBJ1-2	few	TRBD1
CASSRGRGDTEAFF	TGTGCCAGCAGCCGGGGCCGCGGTGACACTGAAGCTTTCTTT	TRBV3-1/TRBV3-2	TRBJ1-1	-	-